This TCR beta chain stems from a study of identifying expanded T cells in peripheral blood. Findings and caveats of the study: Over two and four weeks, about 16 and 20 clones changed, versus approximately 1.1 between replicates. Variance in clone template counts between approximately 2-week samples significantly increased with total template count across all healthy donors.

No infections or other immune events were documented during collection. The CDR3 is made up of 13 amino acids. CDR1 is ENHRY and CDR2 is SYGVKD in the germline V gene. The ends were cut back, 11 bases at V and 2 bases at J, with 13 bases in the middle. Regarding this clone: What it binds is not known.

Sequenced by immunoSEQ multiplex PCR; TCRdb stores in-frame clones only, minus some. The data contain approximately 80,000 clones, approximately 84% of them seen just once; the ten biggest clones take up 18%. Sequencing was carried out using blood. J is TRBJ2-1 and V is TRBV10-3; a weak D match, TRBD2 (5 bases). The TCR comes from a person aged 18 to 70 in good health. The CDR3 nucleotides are TGTGCCTTGCAAGCGGACCCCTACAATGAGCAGTTCTTC. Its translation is CALQADPYNEQFF.